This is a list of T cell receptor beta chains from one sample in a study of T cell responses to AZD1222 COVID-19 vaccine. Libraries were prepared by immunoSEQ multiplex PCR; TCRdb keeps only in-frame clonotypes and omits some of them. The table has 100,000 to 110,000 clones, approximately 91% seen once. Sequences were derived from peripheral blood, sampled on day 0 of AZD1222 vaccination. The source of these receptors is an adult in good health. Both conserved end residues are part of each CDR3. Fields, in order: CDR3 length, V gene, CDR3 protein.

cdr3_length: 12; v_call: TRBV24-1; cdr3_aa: CATSDSAERCFF
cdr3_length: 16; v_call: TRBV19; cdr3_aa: CASSTGRRGSGNTIYF
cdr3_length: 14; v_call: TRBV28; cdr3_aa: CASSRFGTGNTIYF
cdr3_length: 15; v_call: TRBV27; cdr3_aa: CASSPGTGSNEKLFF
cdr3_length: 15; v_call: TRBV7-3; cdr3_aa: CASSLGGQEYNEQFF
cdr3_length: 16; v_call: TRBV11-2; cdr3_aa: CASSFRLGLTPDTQYF
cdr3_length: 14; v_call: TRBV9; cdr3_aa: CASTRAASTDTQYF
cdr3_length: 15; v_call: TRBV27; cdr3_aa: CASRLTRDIVYEQYF
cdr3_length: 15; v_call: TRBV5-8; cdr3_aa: CASSGQGSGANVLTF
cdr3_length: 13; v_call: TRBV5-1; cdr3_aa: CASSLRDLAEAFF
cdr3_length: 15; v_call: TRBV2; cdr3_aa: CASNRDRASQETQYF
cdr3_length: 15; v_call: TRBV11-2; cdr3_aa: CASSLDNLLGGEQYF
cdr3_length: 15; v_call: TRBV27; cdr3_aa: CASSETRGDLSEAFF
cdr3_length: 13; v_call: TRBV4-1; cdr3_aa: CASSQDRNQPQHF
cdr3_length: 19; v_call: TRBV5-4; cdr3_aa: CASSLKRGFPSIMNTEAFF
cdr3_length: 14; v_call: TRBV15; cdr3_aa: CATSRERGFTEAFF
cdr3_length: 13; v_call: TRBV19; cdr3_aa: CASRDYLYNEQFF
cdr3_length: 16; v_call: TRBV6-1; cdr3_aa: CASSEASGFSGNTIYF
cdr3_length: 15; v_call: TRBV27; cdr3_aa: CASSFQGAGNQPQHF
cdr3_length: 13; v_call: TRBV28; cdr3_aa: CAISLAGRETQYF
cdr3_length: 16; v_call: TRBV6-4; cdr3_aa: CASSDSGGTGAREQYF
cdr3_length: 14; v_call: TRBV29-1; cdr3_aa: CSVTSGQENTEAFF
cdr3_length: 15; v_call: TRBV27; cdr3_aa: CASTTGQGAPDTQYF
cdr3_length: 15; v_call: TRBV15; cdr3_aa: CATGGTTSGANVLTF
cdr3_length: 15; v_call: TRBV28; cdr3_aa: CASSFTSGDYNEQFF
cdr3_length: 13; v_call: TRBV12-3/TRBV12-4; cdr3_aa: CASSLSGTYGYTF
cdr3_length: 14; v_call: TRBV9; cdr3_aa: CASSLLTGAYGYTF
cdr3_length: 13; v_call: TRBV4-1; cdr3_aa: CASSHQSSRGYTF
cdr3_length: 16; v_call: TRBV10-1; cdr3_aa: CASSKFRDYNSDTQYF
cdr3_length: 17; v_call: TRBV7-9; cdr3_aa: CASSPRDRSRGTYGYTF
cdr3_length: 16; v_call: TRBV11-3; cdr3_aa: CASSLGFSGIWETQYF
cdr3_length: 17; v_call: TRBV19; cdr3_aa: CASSILGSGGLDTEAFF
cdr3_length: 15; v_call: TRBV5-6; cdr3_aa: CASSSQDRAFSGYTF
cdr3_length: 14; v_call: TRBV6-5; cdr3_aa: CASSYTPGHQPQHF
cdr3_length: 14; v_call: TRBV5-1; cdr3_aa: CASSPITGDGGYTF
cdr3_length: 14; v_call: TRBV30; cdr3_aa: CAWSVGGVDYEQYF
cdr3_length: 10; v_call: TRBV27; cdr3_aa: CARLDNEQFF
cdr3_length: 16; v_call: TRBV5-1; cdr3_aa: CASSLEGDASTDTQYF
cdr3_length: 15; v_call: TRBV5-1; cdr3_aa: CASSLEGLARSEQFF
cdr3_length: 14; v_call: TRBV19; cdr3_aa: CASSIVGSFNEQFF
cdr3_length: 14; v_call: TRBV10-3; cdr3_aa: CAISESVFNQPQHF
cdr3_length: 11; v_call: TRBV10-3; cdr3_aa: CATKENTEAFF
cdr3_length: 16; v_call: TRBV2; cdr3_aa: CASSGRGAGGYNEQFF
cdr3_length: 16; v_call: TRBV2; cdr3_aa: CASSALGQGANSPLHF
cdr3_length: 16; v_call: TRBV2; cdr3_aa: CASSVLTVPALETQYF
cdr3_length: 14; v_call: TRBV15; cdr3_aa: CATSLGGAGEKLFF
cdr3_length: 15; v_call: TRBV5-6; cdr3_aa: CASSPKGQANSPLHF
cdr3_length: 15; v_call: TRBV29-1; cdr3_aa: CSVARSGTPTDTQYF
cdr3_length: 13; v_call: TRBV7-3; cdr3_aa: CASSLEQNQPQHF
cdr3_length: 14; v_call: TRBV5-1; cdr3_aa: CASSLDRYNTEAFF
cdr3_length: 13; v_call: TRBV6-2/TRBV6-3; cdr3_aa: CASSYIAVNEQFF
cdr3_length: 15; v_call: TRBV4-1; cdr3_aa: CASSQRTGKRFEQYF
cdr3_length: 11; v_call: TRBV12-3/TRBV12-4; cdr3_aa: CASSFSYEQYF
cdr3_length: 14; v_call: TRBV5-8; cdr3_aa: CASSLEAGSDIQYF
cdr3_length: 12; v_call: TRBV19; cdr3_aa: CASSLRTDTQYF